The 12 T cell receptor beta chains reported below all come from one sample, sequenced in a study of blood T cells in healthy people across ages (dated by TCRdb to between 2015 and 2017). The library was built by means of 5' RACE. Sequencing instrument: Illumina HiSeq 2500. The second PCR ran for roughly 7 to 12 cycles and used a J-beta primer mix along with a sample-barcoded 5' primer. TCRdb reprocessed the public reads (quality trimming at Q25 with fastp, clone calling with MiXCR) and kept in-frame beta chains. One record per CDR3 amino acid sequence lists the most common genes and DNA. The sample table records 1.5 million to 2 million distinct CDR3 sequences; 49% of these occur just once. The ten top clones hold roughly 2% of the sample. The sequenced material came from blood. All receptors come from a woman aged 40 to 50 in good health.

V gene TRBV4-2 combines with J gene TRBJ2-5, with D hard to call. This CDR3 spans 16 amino acids. Trimming left V 0 bases short and J 4 bases short, with 15 bases between. CDR1 and CDR2 from the germline V gene are LGHNA and YNFKEQ. The CDR3 region is CASSQEALVLRETQYF. Here the CDR3 DNA reads TGTGCCAGCAGCCAAGAGGCGCTGGTCTTAAGAGAGACCCAGTACTTC.

This clonotype was counted between two and nine times. The chain uses TRBV7-2 and TRBJ2-1, with 10 bases identical to TRBD1. V lost 2 bases and J lost 5; bases outside the gene matches: 6. The CDR3 consists of 16 residues. Per the germline V gene, CDR1 is SGHTA and CDR2 is FQGNSA. This CDR3 is CASSLRQGAVDNEQFF. The CDR3 region has the DNA TGTGCCAGCAGCTTACGACAGGGGGCGGTCGACAATGAGCAGTTCTTC.

The chain employs TRBV2 and TRBJ2-3; the match to TRBD2 covers 10 bases. The junction had 8 bases not matched to a gene; V was cut back by 7 bases and J by 7 bases. CDR3 size: 14 residues. In germline, CDR1 is SNHLY, CDR2 FYNNEI. CDR3 in DNA: TGTGCCAGCATTCGTAGCGGGGGGCTCAATACGCAGTATTTT. This sequence encodes CASIRSGGLNTQYF.

The chain combines TRBV7-9 with TRBJ2-5; TRBD1 might be the D (5 bases). Trimming removed 5 bases from V and 5 bases from J, with 15 bases in between. Germline values: CDR1 SEHNR, CDR2 FQNEAQ (reference sequence). This CDR3 has 14 amino acids. This CDR3 is CASSPILGVETQYF. The CDR3 coding sequence is TGTGCCAGCAGCCCCATCCTAGGGGTTGAGACCCAGTACTTC.

This sequence joins TRBV9 and TRBJ1-1; 9 bases map to TRBD1. V shed 3 bases and J 7 bases; nucleotides not matched to a gene: 7. The CDR3 consists of 14 residues. Germline V gene lookup returns CDR1 SGDLS and CDR2 YYNGEE. DNA of the CDR3: TGTGCCAGCAGCGCCCGGACAGGGGCCCATGAAGCTTTCTTT. Its translation: CASSARTGAHEAFF.

The CDR3 DNA reads as TGTGCCAGCAGCTTAGGAGAGGGCTGCGAGCAGTACTTC. This encodes CASSLGEGCEQYF. The genes are TRBV7-2 and TRBJ2-7, with a possible D match to TRBD2 (5 bases). The length of the CDR3 is 13 residues. CDR1 and CDR2 from the germline V gene are SGHTA and FQGNSA. Trimming stripped 1 base from V and 6 bases from J, with 10 bases between. Full variable domain (missing parts from reference TRBV7-2 and TRBJ2-7): GAGVSQSPSNKVTEKGKDVELRCDPISGHTALYWYRQSLGQGLEFLIYFQGNSAPDKSGLPSDRFSAERTGGSVSTLTIQRTQQEDSAVYLCASSLGEGCEQYFGPGTRLTVT.

This clonotype has only one observation. The rearrangement links TRBV7-7 to TRBJ2-5; tentative D call: TRBD2 (6 bases). This CDR3 is built from 12 residues. Per the germline V gene, CDR1 is SSHAT and CDR2 is FNYEAQ (reference sequence). The CDR3 loop is CASGSSRETQYF. The DNA of the CDR3 is TGTGCTAGCGGCTCCAGTCGGGAGACCCAGTACTTC.

The V gene is TRBV6-5, the J gene TRBJ1-2, with TRBD1 as a possible D gene (5 bases). Deletions cut 5 bases from V and 6 bases from J, with 13 bases between. The CDR3 spans 13 residues. CDR1 MNHEY and CDR2 SVGAGI come from the germline V gene. CDR3 amino acids: CASSRVGTNGYTF. CDR3 coding DNA: TGTGCCAGCAGTAGAGTAGGGACCAATGGCTACACCTTC.

This clonotype showed up just a few times. The rearrangement joins TRBV4-1 to TRBJ2-3, with TRBD2 matching over 8 bases. There are 15 residues in the CDR3. The germline V gene has CDR1 MGHRA and CDR2 YSYEKL. The V segment lost 0 bases and the J segment 8 bases; nucleotides outside the gene matches: 7. CDR3 loop: CASSQDVGGARTQYF. The DNA for the CDR3 is TGCGCCAGCAGCCAAGATGTCGGGGGGGCTCGTACGCAGTATTTT.

The V call is TRBV21-1, the J call TRBJ1-4. TRBV21-1 is assigned pseudogene status. The CDR3 has 17 residues. This CDR3 reads CVSSKMERLGKNEKLFF. DNA for the CDR3: TGTGTCAGCAGCAAAATGGAACGGCTGGGGAAAAATGAAAAACTGTTTTTT.

V gene TRBV12-3 or TRBV12-4 combines with J gene TRBJ1-5; possibly TRBD1 for D (5 bases). The CDR3 covers 16 residues. Trimming removed 3 bases at V and 0 bases at J, with 12 bases between. The CDR3 spells CASSFGGGHSNQPQHF. The CDR3 region has the DNA TGTGCCAGCAGTTTCGGTGGGGGTCATAGCAATCAGCCCCAGCATTTT.

V gene TRBV6-5 combines with J gene TRBJ2-1; 12 bases fit TRBD2. V was clipped by 0 bases and J by 4 bases; unmatched bases: 4. Germline V gene data show CDR1 as MNHEY and CDR2 as SVGAGI. The CDR3 runs 17 residues. The CDR3 DNA sequence: TGTGCCAGCAGTTACTCTACACTAGCGGGGGGTTACAATGAGCAGTTCTTC. It translates to CASSYSTLAGGYNEQFF.